This T cell receptor beta chain was recorded in a study of memory CD4+ T cells and cytomegalovirus serostatus. Whole-study results and caveats: Suggested: most of the CMV-linked TCR signature lies in CD4+ memory cells. A US-trained random forest predicted CMV serostatus with median AUC around 0.91.

As regards this clone: What it binds is not known.

V was shortened by 1 base and J by 3 bases, with 16 bases between the two germline ends. Germline V CDR1 and CDR2: SGHTA, FQGTGA. This CDR3 is built from 18 residues. Assay used: immunoSEQ multiplex PCR; TCRdb lists only in-frame clones, some missing. The table includes about 58,000 clones, approximately 81% detected once. Single viable CD3+CD4+CD8-CD45RO+ cells were sorted as the memory CD4+ T cells. Sequencing was carried out using memory CD4+ T cells from blood. This sequence originates from an adult in good health and CMV-seronegative. Some clones in this sample may be carry-over from other donors' samples. V gene TRBV7-3 combines with J gene TRBJ2-6; D is tentatively TRBD1 or TRBD2 (6 bases each). The DNA for the CDR3 is TGTGCCAGCAGCTTAATGGGACCCGGGGGCTTTGGGGCCAACGTCCTGACTTTC. Protein product: CASSLMGPGGFGANVLTF.